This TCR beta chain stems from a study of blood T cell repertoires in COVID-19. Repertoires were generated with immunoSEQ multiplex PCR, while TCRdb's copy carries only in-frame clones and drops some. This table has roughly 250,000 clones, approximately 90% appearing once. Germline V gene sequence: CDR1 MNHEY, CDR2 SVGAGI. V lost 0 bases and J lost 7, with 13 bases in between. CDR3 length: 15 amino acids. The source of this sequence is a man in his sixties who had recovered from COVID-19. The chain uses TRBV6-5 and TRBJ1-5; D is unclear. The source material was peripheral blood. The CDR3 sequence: CASSYSTAGGQPQHF. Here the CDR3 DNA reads TGTGCCAGCAGTTACTCGACTGCGGGAGGGCAGCCCCAGCATTTT.